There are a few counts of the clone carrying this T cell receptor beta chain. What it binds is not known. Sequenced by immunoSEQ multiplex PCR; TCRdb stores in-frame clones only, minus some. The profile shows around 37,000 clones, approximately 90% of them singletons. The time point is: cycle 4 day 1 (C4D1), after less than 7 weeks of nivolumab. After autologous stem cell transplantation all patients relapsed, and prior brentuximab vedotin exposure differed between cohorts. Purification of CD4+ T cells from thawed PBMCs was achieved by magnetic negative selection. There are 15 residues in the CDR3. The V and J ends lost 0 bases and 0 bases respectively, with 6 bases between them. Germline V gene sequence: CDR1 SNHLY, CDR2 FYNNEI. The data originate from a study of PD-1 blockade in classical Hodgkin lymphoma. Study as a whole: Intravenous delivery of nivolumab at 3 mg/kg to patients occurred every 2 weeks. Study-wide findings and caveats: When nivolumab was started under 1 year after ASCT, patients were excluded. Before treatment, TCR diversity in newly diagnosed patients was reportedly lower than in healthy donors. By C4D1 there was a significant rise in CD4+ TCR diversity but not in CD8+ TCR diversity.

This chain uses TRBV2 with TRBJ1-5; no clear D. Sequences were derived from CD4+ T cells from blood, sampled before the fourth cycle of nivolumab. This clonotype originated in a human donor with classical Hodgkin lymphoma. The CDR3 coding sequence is TGTGCCAGCAGTGAAGCAATCTCTAGCAATCAGCCCCAGCATTTT. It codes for CASSEAISSNQPQHF.